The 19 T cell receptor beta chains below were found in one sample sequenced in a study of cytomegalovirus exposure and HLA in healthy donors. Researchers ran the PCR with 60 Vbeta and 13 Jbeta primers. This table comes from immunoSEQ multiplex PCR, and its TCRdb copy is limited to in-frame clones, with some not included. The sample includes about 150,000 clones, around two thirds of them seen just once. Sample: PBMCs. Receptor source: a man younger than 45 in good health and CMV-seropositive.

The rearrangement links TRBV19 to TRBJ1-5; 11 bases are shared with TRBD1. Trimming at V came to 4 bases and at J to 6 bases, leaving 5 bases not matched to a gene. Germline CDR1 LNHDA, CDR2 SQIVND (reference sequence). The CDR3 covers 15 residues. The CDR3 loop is CASSRGQGDGQPQHF. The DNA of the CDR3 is TGTGCCAGTAGTAGGGGACAGGGGGACGGTCAGCCCCAGCATTTT.

DNA for the CDR3: TGTGCCAGCAGCCAAGATCCAGCGGGTGGATCCTACGAGCAGTACTTC. Translated, it gives CASSQDPAGGSYEQYF. The rearrangement uses TRBV4-2 and TRBJ2-5; a weak D match, TRBD2 (6 bases). TRBJ2-7 matches the DNA end more closely, so the J call is doubtful. There are 16 residues in the CDR3. Germline CDR1 is LGHNA and CDR2 is YNFKEQ.

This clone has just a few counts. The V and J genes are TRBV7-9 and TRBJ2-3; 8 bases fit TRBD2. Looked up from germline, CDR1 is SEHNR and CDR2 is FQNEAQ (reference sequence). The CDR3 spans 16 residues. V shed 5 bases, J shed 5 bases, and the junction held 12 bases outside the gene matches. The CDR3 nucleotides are TGTGCCAGCAGCCCGGGACTAGTGGGACTCGGAGATACGCAGTATTTT. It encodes CASSPGLVGLGDTQYF. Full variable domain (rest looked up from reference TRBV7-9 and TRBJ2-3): DTGVSQNPRHKITKRGQNVTFRCDPISEHNRLYWYRQTLGQGPEFLTYFQNEAQLEKSRLLSDRFSAERPKGSFSTLEIQRTEQGDSAMYLCASSPGLVGLGDTQYFGPGTRLTVL.

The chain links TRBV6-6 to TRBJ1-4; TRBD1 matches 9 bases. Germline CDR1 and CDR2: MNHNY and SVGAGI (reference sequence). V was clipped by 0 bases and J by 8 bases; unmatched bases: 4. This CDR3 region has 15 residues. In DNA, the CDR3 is TGTGCCAGCAGTTACTCGAGTGGGACAGGGGAAAAACTGTTTTTT. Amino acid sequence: CASSYSSGTGEKLFF.

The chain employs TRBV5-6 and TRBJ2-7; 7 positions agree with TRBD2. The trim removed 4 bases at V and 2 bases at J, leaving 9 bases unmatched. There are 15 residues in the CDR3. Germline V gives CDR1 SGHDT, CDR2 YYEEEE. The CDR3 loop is CASSPPGGEAYEQYF. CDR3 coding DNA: TGTGCCAGCAGCCCGCCTGGGGGGGAGGCCTACGAGCAGTACTTC. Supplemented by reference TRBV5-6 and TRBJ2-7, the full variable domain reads DAGVTQSPTHLIKTRGQQVTLRCSPKSGHDTVSWYQQALGQGPQFIFQYYEEEERQRGNFPDRFSGHQFPNYSSELNVNALLLGDSALYLCASSPPGGEAYEQYFGPGTRLTVT.

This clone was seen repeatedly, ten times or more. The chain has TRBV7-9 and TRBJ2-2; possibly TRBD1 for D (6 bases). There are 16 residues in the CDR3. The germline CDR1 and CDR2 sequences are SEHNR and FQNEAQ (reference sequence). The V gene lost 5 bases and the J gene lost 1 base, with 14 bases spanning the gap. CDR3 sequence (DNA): TGTGCCAGCAGCGGGAAAGAACAGGGGAACACCGGGGAGCTGTTTTTT. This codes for CASSGKEQGNTGELFF.

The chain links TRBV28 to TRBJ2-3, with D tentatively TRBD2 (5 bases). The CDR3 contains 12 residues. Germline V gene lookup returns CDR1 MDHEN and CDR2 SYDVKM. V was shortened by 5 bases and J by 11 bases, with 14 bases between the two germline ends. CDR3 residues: CASSRRRSRQYF. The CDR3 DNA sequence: TGTGCCAGCAGTCGGCGGAGGAGTAGGCAGTATTTT.

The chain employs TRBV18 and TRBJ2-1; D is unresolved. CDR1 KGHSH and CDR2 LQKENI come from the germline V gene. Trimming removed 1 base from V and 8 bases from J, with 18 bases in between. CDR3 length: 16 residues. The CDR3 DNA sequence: TGTGCCAGCTCACCACAAGACGGAGCCCCGGCCGATGAGCAGTTCTTC. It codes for CASSPQDGAPADEQFF.

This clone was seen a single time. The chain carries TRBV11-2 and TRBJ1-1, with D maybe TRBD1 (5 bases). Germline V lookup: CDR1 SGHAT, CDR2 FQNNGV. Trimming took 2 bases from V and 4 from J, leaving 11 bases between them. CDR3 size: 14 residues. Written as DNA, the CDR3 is TGTGCCAGCAGCTTAACAGTGGGGGGCACTGAAGCTTTCTTT. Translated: CASSLTVGGTEAFF.

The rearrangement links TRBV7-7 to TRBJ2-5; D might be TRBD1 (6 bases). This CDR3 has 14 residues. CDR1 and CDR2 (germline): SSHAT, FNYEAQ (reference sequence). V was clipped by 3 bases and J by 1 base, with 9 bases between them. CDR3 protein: CASSLGASQETQYF. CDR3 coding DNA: TGTGCCAGCAGCTTGGGGGCATCCCAAGAGACCCAGTACTTC.

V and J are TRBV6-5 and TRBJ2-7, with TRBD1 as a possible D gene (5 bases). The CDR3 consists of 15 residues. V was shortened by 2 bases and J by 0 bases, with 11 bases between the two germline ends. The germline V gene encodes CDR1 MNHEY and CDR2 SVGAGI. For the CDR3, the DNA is TGTGCCAGCAGTTACGGGGCGTATCCCTCCTACGAGCAGTACTTC. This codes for CASSYGAYPSYEQYF.

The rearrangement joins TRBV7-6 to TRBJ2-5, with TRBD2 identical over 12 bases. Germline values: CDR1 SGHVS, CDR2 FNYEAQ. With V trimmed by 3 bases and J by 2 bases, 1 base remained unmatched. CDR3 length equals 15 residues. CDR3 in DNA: TGTGCCAGCAGCTTTGGACTAGCGGGACAAGAGACCCAGTACTTC. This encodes CASSFGLAGQETQYF. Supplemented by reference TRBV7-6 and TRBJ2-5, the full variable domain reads GAGVSQSPRYKVTKRGQDVALRCDPISGHVSLYWYRQALGQGPEFLTYFNYEAQQDKSGLPNDRFSAERPEGSISTLTIQRTEQRDSAMYRCASSFGLAGQETQYFGPGTRLLVL.

CDR3 sequence (DNA): TGTGCCTGGAAAATCGGACTAGCGGACATCTACAATGAGCAGTTCTTC. Encoded protein: CAWKIGLADIYNEQFF. The rearrangement links TRBV30 to TRBJ2-1, with 10 bases identical to TRBD2. This CDR3 contains 16 residues. Germline V gene sequence: CDR1 GTSNPN, CDR2 SVGIG (reference sequence). With 4 bases clipped from V and 3 bases from J, the junction kept 9 bases outside the gene matches. The full variable domain, in which reference TRBV30 and TRBJ2-1 provide the parts outside the CDR3, is SQTIHQWPATLVQPVGSPLSLECTVEGTSNPNLYWYRQAAGRGLQLLFYSVGIGQISSEVPQNLSASRPQDRQFILSSKKLLLSDSGFYLCAWKIGLADIYNEQFFGPGTRLTVL.

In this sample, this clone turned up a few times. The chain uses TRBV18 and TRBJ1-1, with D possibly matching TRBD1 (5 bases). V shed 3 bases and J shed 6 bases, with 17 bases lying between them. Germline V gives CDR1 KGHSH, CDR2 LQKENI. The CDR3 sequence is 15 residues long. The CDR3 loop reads CASSPVQGNYAEAFF. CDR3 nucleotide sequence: TGTGCCAGCTCACCGGTTCAGGGCAATTACGCTGAAGCTTTCTTT.

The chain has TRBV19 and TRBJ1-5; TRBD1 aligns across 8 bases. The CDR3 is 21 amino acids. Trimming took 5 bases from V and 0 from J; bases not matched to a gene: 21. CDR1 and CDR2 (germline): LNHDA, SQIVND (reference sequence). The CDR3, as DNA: TGTGCCAGTAGTCCGAACCTCGGACAGGGTCAAAACGTAGATAGCAATCAGCCCCAGCATTTT. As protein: CASSPNLGQGQNVDSNQPQHF.

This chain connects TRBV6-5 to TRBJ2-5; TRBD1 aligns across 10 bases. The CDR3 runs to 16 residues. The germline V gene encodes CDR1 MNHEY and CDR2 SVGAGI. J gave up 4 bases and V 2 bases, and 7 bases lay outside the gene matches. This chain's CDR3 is CASSYHRDRGGETQYF. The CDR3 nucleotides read TGTGCCAGCAGTTACCACCGGGACAGGGGCGGAGAGACCCAGTACTTC.

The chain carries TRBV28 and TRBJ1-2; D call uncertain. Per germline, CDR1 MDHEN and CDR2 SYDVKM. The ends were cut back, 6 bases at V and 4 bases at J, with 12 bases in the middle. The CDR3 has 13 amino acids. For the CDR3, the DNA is TGTGCCAGCAGCCCGATCTGGGCCTATGGCTACACCTTC. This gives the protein CASSPIWAYGYTF.

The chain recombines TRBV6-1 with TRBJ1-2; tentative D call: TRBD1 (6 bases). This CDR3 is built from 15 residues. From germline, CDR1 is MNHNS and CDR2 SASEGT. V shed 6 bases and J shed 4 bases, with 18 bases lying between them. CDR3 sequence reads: CASSHLDSQPYGYTF. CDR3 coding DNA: TGTGCCAGCAGCCACCTGGACAGTCAACCCTATGGCTACACCTTC.

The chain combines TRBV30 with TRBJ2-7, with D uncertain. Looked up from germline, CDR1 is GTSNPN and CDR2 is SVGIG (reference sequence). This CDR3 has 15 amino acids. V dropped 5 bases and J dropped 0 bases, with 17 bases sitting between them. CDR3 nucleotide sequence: TGTGCCTGGGGAAAGGAGAGGCGGAGCTCCTACGAGCAGTACTTC. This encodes CAWGKERRSSYEQYF.